Presented here are 10 T cell receptor beta chains from one specimen sequenced in a study of blood T cell repertoires in COVID-19. Method: immunoSEQ multiplex PCR; TCRdb's copy keeps in-frame clones and lacks some. The table includes tens of thousands of clones, less than 90% detected once. Sequencing input: peripheral blood. The receptors shown here come from a man aged 55 to 69 with COVID-19, enrolled during active disease.

Here the CDR3 DNA reads TGTGCCAGCAGCCGAACCGGGACAGGAAATCAGCCCCAGCATTTT. Amino acids: CASSRTGTGNQPQHF. The gene calls are TRBV7-3 and TRBJ1-5; 8 nucleotides agree with TRBD1. The CDR3 has 15 residues. Germline V gene data show CDR1 as SGHTA and CDR2 as FQGTGA. V lost 5 bases, J lost 4 bases, and 7 bases stayed unmatched.

The chain joins TRBV5-6 to TRBJ2-2, with TRBD2 matching 14 bases. CDR1 and CDR2 from the germline V gene are SGHDT and YYEEEE. The V gene end was trimmed by 1 base and the J gene end by 5 bases; junction bases not matched to a gene: 4. CDR3 size: 17 residues. The CDR3 bases are TGTGCCAGCAGCTTGTGGGGACTAGCGGGAGTTACCGGGGAGCTGTTTTTT. Translation gives CASSLWGLAGVTGELFF.

The chain carries TRBV10-3 and TRBJ1-2; 9 nucleotides line up with TRBD1. The V segment lost 10 bases and the J segment 8 bases; nucleotides outside the gene matches: 11. Germline V gene lookup returns CDR1 ENHRY and CDR2 SYGVKD. This CDR3 has 13 amino acids. CDR3 protein: CATALGQGRGYTF. DNA of the CDR3: TGTGCCACCGCCCTAGGACAGGGGAGAGGCTACACCTTC.

This chain connects TRBV24-1 to TRBJ2-5; D gene ambiguous. Germline assignment: CDR1 KGHDR and CDR2 SFDVKD. The V end was cut by 1 base, the J end by 5 bases, with 10 bases between. CDR3 length: 14 residues. The DNA of the CDR3 is TGTGCCACCAGTGATTTAGAGGCCGGGGAGACCCAGTACTTC. Its protein product is CATSDLEAGETQYF.

The chain carries TRBV9 and TRBJ2-1; 13 bases line up with TRBD2. The CDR3 is 15 amino acids. The germline gives CDR1 SGDLS, CDR2 YYNGEE. V shed 3 bases and J 7 bases; nucleotides not matched to a gene: 4. In DNA, the CDR3 is TGTGCCAGCAGCGCTACTAGCGGGGGGGTGAATGAGCAGTTCTTC. This encodes CASSATSGGVNEQFF.

The rearrangement joins TRBV18 to TRBJ2-1; 9 nucleotides agree with TRBD1. Germline V gene lookup returns CDR1 KGHSH and CDR2 LQKENI. V gave up 3 bases and J gave up 5 bases; unmatched junction bases: 11. The CDR3 has 17 residues. The CDR3 bases are TGTGCCAGCTCACCTGGATCATCCGGGACAGGGAACAATGAGCAGTTCTTC. Translation: CASSPGSSGTGNNEQFF.

The chain has TRBV29-1 and TRBJ2-2; tentatively, D is TRBD1 (5 bases). The CDR3 sequence is 15 residues long. V was pared by 7 bases and J by 3 bases, with 18 bases between. Germline CDR1 SQVTM, CDR2 ANQGSEA. The CDR3: CSAVEGDVDTGELFF. CDR3 DNA: TGCAGCGCAGTGGAAGGGGATGTAGACACCGGGGAGCTGTTTTTT.

This chain links TRBV5-4 with TRBJ2-2; the match to TRBD1 covers 8 bases. With V trimmed by 2 bases and J by 8 bases, 5 bases remained unmatched. Germline V gene sequence: CDR1 SGHNT, CDR2 YYREEE (reference sequence). This CDR3 has 14 amino acids. The CDR3, as DNA: TGTGCCAGCAGCTTAAAGGACAGGGTTGGGGAGCTGTTTTTT. Its protein product is CASSLKDRVGELFF.

The CDR3 sequence is CASRGPAGGVAGELFF. CDR3 nucleotides: TGTGCCAGTAGGGGCCCAGCGGGGGGCGTCGCCGGGGAGCTGTTTTTT. The V and J genes are TRBV19 and TRBJ2-2, with 9 positions matching TRBD2. V lost 6 bases, J lost 6 bases, and 11 bases stayed unmatched. The CDR3 totals 16 residues. Germline V gene sequence: CDR1 LNHDA, CDR2 SQIVND (reference sequence).

This chain links TRBV9 with TRBJ1-2, with D perhaps matching TRBD1 (6 bases). The germline CDR1 and CDR2 sequences are SGDLS and YYNGEE. The CDR3 runs 14 residues. V lost 10 bases and J lost 5, with 21 bases in between. CDR3 in amino acids: CAEEMGAQQYGYTF. The CDR3 region has the DNA TGTGCCGAGGAAATGGGGGCTCAACAGTATGGCTACACCTTC. Combining the CDR3 with reference TRBV9 and TRBJ1-2 gives the whole variable domain DSGVTQTPKHLITATGQRVTLRCSPRSGDLSVYWYQQSLDQGLQFLIQYYNGEERAKGNILERFSAQQFPDLHSELNLSSLELGDSALYFCAEEMGAQQYGYTFGSGTRLTVV.